This T cell receptor (beta chain) was recovered during a study of Graves' ophthalmopathy and Graves' hyperthyroidism. Study observations and caveats: Blood also held most thyroid clonotypes expanded above 0.001 frequency.

This CDR3 is built from 12 residues. Germline loops: CDR1 SNHLY, CDR2 FYNNEI. V was cut by 0 bases and J by 9 bases, with 7 bases left in between. A word on this clonotype: The antigen is unknown.

The authors amplified TCR beta CDR3 regions from RNA transcripts. RT-PCR was first run with HTBI primers, then multiplex PCR in a second round. TCRdb reprocessed the multiplex PCR reads via MiXCR and lists one record per CDR3 protein. The sample gives a few hundred thousand distinct CDR3 sequences, approximately 37% of which show up once; roughly 4% is in the top ten. The authors enrolled newly diagnosed hyperthyroidism patients aged 18 to 65 with under 2 months' duration. Establishment of the diagnosis relied upon clinical symptoms, serum thyroxine, TRAb, thyroid ultrasound and orbital computed tomography.

This TCR derives from an adult man with Graves' hyperthyroidism. The chain combines TRBV2 with TRBJ2-3; D is unresolved. Sequencing used peripheral blood or thyroid tissue (not recorded which). CDR3 residues: CASSEAWFTQYF. The CDR3 DNA is TGTGCCAGCAGTGAAGCATGGTTCACGCAGTATTTT.